This T cell receptor beta chain was profiled in a study of Ad26.COV2.S vaccination and SARS-CoV-2 variants. Study-wide background: Of the COV1001 trial arms, the Ad26.COV2.S arm included the donor. Into the muscle, Ad26.COV2.S was dosed once or twice, 56 days apart.

Measured with immunoSEQ multiplex PCR; TCRdb has only the in-frame clones, and not every one. Among some 300,000 clones, around 83% were seen once, and the ten largest hold 1.5% to 2%. Turning to this clone: Antigen: not known.

Study-wide findings and caveats: Vaccine and placebo recipients had similar non-spike TCR breadth.

As for treatment: some 20 received Ad26.COV2.S at low or high dose, single or two shots; about five received placebo; per-sample allocation not given. Collection of samples fell on day 63 after the first vaccine or placebo injection. This TCR was sampled from a person between 18 and 60 years old who received the Ad26.COV2.S COVID-19 vaccine or a placebo. Sequenced material: peripheral blood, taken in a trial of Ad26.COV2.S vaccine versus placebo.

The CDR3 spells CASSPLKLGGYTF. CDR3 nucleotides: TGCGCCAGCAGTCCCCTGAAGTTAGGTGGCTACACCTTC. This chain joins TRBV10-1 and TRBJ1-2; D remains unclear. This CDR3 region has 13 residues. Germline V lookup: CDR1 WNHNN, CDR2 SYGVQD (reference sequence). The ends were cut back, 5 bases at V and 7 bases at J, with 14 bases in the middle.